This T cell receptor (beta chain) was obtained from a study of blood T cells in healthy people across ages. Together with a sample-barcoded 5' primer, a J-beta primer mix was included in a second PCR lasting about 6 to 11 cycles. Each CDR3 protein is one row after TCRdb ran MiXCR on the 5' RACE reads. Of over 600,000 distinct CDR3 sequences in the sample, about 43% are singletons; the top ten hold about 32%. The donors, all healthy, were Caucasians living in Russia, aged about 6 to 90. CDR1 is WSHSY, CDR2 SAAADI, per germline. V lost 3 bases to trimming and J lost 4 bases, with 12 bases between them. This CDR3 is built from 14 residues.

The receptor's source is a man of 80 years or more in good health. This chain links TRBV10-2 with TRBJ1-2, with a tentative D call TRBD1 (5 bases). Sequencing was performed on blood. As DNA, the CDR3 is TGCGCCAGCAGTGACCAGCAGGGCGGCTATGGCTACACCTTC. The encoded protein is CASSDQQGGYGYTF.